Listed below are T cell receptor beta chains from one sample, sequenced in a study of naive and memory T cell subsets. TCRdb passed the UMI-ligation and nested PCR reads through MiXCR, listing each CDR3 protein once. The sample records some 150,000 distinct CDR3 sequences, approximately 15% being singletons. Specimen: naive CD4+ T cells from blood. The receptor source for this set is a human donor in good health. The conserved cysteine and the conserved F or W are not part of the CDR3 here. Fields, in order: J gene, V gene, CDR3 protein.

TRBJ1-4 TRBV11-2 ASSLRTATNEKLF
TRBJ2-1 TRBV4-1 ASSQEEGRGYNEQF
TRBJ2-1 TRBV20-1 SARGGWGTSGRKADEQF
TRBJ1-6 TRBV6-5 ASSYGGEGLPALH
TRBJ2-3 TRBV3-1 ASSFGTGADTQY
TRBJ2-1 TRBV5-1 ASSISGTSDQF
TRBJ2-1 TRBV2 ASSYSGNEQF
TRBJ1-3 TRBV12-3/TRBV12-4 ASSMRTGAGNTIY
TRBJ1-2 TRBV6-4 ASSDITGQGYTSGSYGYT
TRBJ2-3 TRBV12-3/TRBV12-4 ASSWDRSTDTQY
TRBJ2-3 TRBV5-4 ASSFLGIASTDTQY
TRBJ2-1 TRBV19 ASSSGQGYEQF
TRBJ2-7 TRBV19 ASSHRDQPREQY
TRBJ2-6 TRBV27 ASKGGSGANVLT
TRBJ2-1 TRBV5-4 ASSLWGTVENNEQF
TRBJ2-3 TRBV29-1 SGRRRSDTQY
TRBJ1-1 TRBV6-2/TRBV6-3 ASRQDRPNTEAF
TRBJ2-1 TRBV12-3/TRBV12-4 ATRLAGGIHNEQF
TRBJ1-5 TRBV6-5 ASSYPGQGGQPQH
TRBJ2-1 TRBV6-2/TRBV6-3 ASSYAAGGGHNEQF
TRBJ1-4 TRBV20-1 SARDGREANEKLF
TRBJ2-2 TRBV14 ASSQGLDRLANTGELF
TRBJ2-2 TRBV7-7 ATRGRNTGELF
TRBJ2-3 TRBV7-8 ASSLAGEPFRLAQY
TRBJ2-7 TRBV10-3 AIRLSGIGEQY
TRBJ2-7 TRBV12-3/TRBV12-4 ASSFRVPYEQY
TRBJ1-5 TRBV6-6 ASSPRVQPNQPQH
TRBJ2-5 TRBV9 ASSVQGAGETQY
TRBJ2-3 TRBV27 ASRGIADPSTDTQY
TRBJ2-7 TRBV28 ASSLSPDFYEQY
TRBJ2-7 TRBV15 ATSRAPSSYEQY
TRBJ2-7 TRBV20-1 SLRGGTRPYEQY
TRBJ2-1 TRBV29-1 SVWTSGSSSANEQF
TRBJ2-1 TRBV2 ASSQGLAAPNEQF
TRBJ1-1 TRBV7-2 ASSTGTGGTEAF
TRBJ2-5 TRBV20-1 SASSAEQETQY
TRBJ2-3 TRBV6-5 ASRRQGADTQY
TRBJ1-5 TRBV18 ASSPPSGTSNQPQH
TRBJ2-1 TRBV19 ASSIDPDNEQF
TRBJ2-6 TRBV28 ASSFRLASGANVLT
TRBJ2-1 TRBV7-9 ASSYAALVNEQF
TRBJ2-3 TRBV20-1 SARPSGTSTDTQY
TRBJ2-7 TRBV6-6 ASSSRLAGAEQY
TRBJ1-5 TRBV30 ACTDTFPLNQPQH
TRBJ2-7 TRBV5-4 ASSSKTGGSYEQY
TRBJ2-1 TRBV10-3 AIRGQGGHEQF
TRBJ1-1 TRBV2 ASSGDGLEAF
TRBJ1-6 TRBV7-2 ASSAGQGESSPLH
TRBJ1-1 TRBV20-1 SAKNPPDRGYTEAF
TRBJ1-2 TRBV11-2 ASRQGNYGYT
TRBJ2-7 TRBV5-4 ASSLLPSGSNEQY
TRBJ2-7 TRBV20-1 SAITSGSGSEQY
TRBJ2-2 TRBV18 ASSPPITGELF
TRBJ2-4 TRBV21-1 ASSKLRREGLDKNIQY
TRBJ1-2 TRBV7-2 ASSLEQGEGYGYT
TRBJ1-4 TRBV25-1 ASSALPT
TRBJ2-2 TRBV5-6 ASSFERALRASGELF
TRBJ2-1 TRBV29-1 SVTGDVPNEQF
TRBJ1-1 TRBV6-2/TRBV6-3 ASSKYPDTGRNTEAF
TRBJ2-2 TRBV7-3 ASSLNGGRGTGELF